One sample yielded the 8 T cell receptor beta chains listed below, sequenced in a study of human T cells and chemical hapten exposure (dated by TCRdb to the early 2020s). Receptors were amplified or captured by RACE. Sequencing was carried out with a NextSeq 500. TCRdb redid the processing of the public reads, applying fastp at Q25 and MiXCR, and retained in-frame beta chains. Entries are consolidated by CDR3 protein sequence, retaining the most common genes and DNA. The sample records about 300,000 distinct CDR3 sequences, around 5.5% of which are singletons. The ten biggest clones cover about 7.7% of the sample. This specimen's time point label, per the study, means: pre-sensitization, week 0. Sample treatment or condition, as interpreted from the label and publication: therapeutic diphenylcyclopropenone sensitization with weekly scalp DPC. This specimen was whole blood, taken in connection with sensitization to the hapten diphenylcyclopropenone (DPC). These receptors came from a woman aged 18-35 years with alopecia areata. Some clones in this sample may be carry-over from other donors' samples.

The gene calls are TRBV6-2 or TRBV6-3 and TRBJ2-2; 7 bases align to TRBD1. Germline V CDR1 and CDR2: MNHEY, SVGEGT. CDR3 length equals 16 residues. Losses at the gene ends were 7 bases for V and 2 bases for J; bases not matched to a gene: 10. As DNA, the CDR3 is TGTGCCAGCACCTCGACACAGGGGTCAAACACCGGGGAGCTGTTTTTT. Translated, it gives CASTSTQGSNTGELFF.

In this sample, this clonotype turned up many times. The rearrangement uses TRBV7-2 and TRBJ2-3; TRBD2 is a possible D gene (6 bases). CDR3 length: 15 residues. CDR1 and CDR2 (germline): SGHTA, FQGNSA. Trimming shortened V by 3 bases and J by 1 base, and 11 bases separated the two germline ends. Here the CDR3 reads CASSLAGLGTDTQYF. The DNA of the CDR3 is TGTGCCAGCAGCTTGGCGGGACTTGGCACAGATACGCAGTATTTT.

This clonotype appeared a few times. The rearrangement joins TRBV7-9 to TRBJ1-5; D might be TRBD1 (5 bases). V lost 3 bases to trimming and J lost 7 bases, with 16 bases between them. The CDR3 consists of 15 residues. Germline loops: CDR1 SEHNR, CDR2 FQNEAQ (reference sequence). CDR3 protein: CASSLGEYSDQPQHF. In nucleotides, the CDR3 is TGTGCCAGCAGCTTGGGGGAGTATTCCGACCAGCCCCAGCATTTT.

This clonotype was seen ten or more times. CDR3 in amino acids: CASSQDTLDVSNQPQHF. Here the CDR3 DNA reads TGTGCCAGCAGCCAAGATACGTTAGATGTTAGCAATCAGCCCCAGCATTTT. This chain connects TRBV4-2 to TRBJ1-5; no firm D call. Looked up from germline, CDR1 is LGHNA and CDR2 is YNFKEQ. The CDR3 runs 17 residues. Trimming left V 0 bases short and J 0 bases short, with 12 bases between.

This clonotype was observed a handful of times. This chain links TRBV28 with TRBJ1-1; 11 positions agree with TRBD1. The length of the CDR3 is 16 residues. The V and J ends lost 2 bases and 1 base, in that order; junction bases with no gene match: 3. CDR1 and CDR2 (germline): MDHEN, SYDVKM. The DNA of the CDR3 is TGTGCCAGCAGTTTAGGACAGGGGGCTGCGAACACTGAAGCTTTCTTT. It codes for CASSLGQGAANTEAFF.

This clonotype was picked up a small number of times. The J gene is TRBJ1-2, the V gene TRBV10-3; 7 bases line up with TRBD1. V trimming: 6 bases; J trimming: 6 bases; junction bases outside the gene matches: 10. This CDR3 is built from 14 residues. CDR1 ENHRY and CDR2 SYGVKD come from the germline V gene. CDR3 sequence: CAISDPTGNNGYTF. In DNA, the CDR3 is TGTGCCATCAGCGACCCGACAGGGAATAATGGCTACACCTTC.

This clonotype appeared many times. The rearrangement links TRBV4-2 to TRBJ2-5; TRBD1 matches at 9 bases. J lost 5 bases, V lost 3 bases, and 7 bases had no gene match. The CDR3 spans 15 residues. Germline V gene sequence: CDR1 LGHNA, CDR2 YNFKEQ. CDR3 bases: TGTGCCAGCAGCCATGGACAGGGGATTCGCGAGACCCAGTACTTC. Protein sequence: CASSHGQGIRETQYF.

The CDR3 DNA reads as TGTGCCAGCAGTCAGGAACAGGGAGGGGAGTACTATGGCTACACCTTC. Protein: CASSQEQGGEYYGYTF. J is TRBJ1-2 and V is TRBV12-3 or TRBV12-4; possibly TRBD1 for D (6 bases). The CDR3 has 16 amino acids. V was shortened by 5 bases and J by 3 bases, with 19 bases between the two germline ends.